Listed here are 12 T cell receptor beta chains from one sample, sequenced in a study of T cell responses to AZD1222 COVID-19 vaccine. Measured with immunoSEQ multiplex PCR; TCRdb has only the in-frame clones, and not every one. The repertoire holds 160,000 or so clones, around 93% seen once, with around 4.4% in the top ten. The starting material was peripheral blood, obtained on day 0 of AZD1222 vaccination. These receptors all stem from an adult in good health.

V usage is TRBV9 and J usage is TRBJ2-5; D might be TRBD2 (6 bases). The germline V gene has CDR1 SGDLS and CDR2 YYNGEE. Between the trimmed V and J ends, which lost 3 bases and 1 base, there was a span of 13 bases. The CDR3 sequence is 15 residues long. CDR3 residues: CASSGGMTSQETQYF. DNA of the CDR3: TGTGCCAGCAGCGGAGGAATGACTAGCCAAGAGACCCAGTACTTC. Full variable domain (missing parts from reference TRBV9 and TRBJ2-5): DSGVTQTPKHLITATGQRVTLRCSPRSGDLSVYWYQQSLDQGLQFLIQYYNGEERAKGNILERFSAQQFPDLHSELNLSSLELGDSALYFCASSGGMTSQETQYFGPGTRLLVL.

J is TRBJ1-2 and V is TRBV29-1; D not resolved. The V end was cut by 6 bases, the J end by 6 bases, with 14 bases between. The CDR3 loop spans 12 amino acids. Germline values: CDR1 SQVTM, CDR2 ANQGSEA. The CDR3 here is CSVGRDPHGYTF. The CDR3 DNA sequence: TGCAGCGTCGGCAGAGACCCTCATGGCTACACCTTC.

The CDR3 nucleotides are TGCGCCAGCAGTCAACCTCGGGACCCCAAAAAGGGGCACAATGAGCAGTTCTTC. As protein: CASSQPRDPKKGHNEQFF. V usage is TRBV23-1 and J usage is TRBJ2-1; D possibly matches TRBD1 or TRBD2 (5 bases each). TRBV23-1 is placed among ORFs of uncertain function. V was pared by 2 bases and J by 5 bases, with 22 bases between. There are 18 residues in the CDR3.

This clone was observed a handful of times. The V call is TRBV14, the J call TRBJ2-7, with 12 bases fitting TRBD2. J lost 4 bases, V lost 4 bases, and 5 bases had no gene match. The CDR3 is made up of 15 amino acids. CDR1 and CDR2 (germline): SGHDN, FVKESK. CDR3 protein: CASSPTSGSLYEQYF. The CDR3 nucleotides read TGTGCCAGCAGCCCGACTAGCGGGAGTCTTTACGAGCAGTACTTC.

The V gene is TRBV7-9, the J gene TRBJ2-3, with D perhaps TRBD1 (6 bases). Germline V gives CDR1 SEHNR, CDR2 FQNEAQ (reference sequence). CDR3 size: 17 residues. The germline V and J ends were trimmed by 6 bases and 0 bases, with 19 bases remaining between them. The CDR3 sequence is CASRYITGFGSTDTQYF. The CDR3 nucleotides are TGTGCCAGCAGATATATTACAGGGTTCGGAAGCACAGATACGCAGTATTTT.

The V call is TRBV15, the J call TRBJ2-7; TRBD1 agrees at 7 bases. Germline CDR1 and CDR2: LNHNV and YYDKDF (reference sequence). After removal of 11 bases from V and 3 bases from J, the junction contained 7 bases not matched to a gene. The CDR3 has 12 amino acids. The CDR3 here is CAVRQGNYEQYF. The CDR3 region has the DNA TGTGCCGTTAGACAGGGCAACTACGAGCAGTACTTC. Full variable domain (rest looked up from reference TRBV15 and TRBJ2-7): DAMVIQNPRYQVTQFGKPVTLSCSQTLNHNVMYWYQQKSSQAPKLLFHYYDKDFNNEADTPDNFQSRRPNTSFCFLDIRSPGLGDTAMYLCAVRQGNYEQYFGPGTRLTVT.

V gene TRBV7-6 combines with J gene TRBJ2-1, with 7 positions matching TRBD1. The CDR3 has 17 residues. V was pared by 5 bases and J by 0 bases, with 10 bases of the junction left unmatched. CDR1 and CDR2 (germline): SGHVS, FNYEAQ. CDR3 DNA sequence: TGTGCCAGCAGCAAAACAGGGGCCCAAAGCTCCTACAATGAGCAGTTCTTC. Encoded protein: CASSKTGAQSSYNEQFF.

J is TRBJ1-2 and V is TRBV5-5; possible D gene TRBD1, 6 bases. The CDR3 is made up of 15 amino acids. V lost 2 bases and J lost 0, with 11 bases in between. Germline CDR1 SGHKS, CDR2 YYEKEE (reference sequence). CDR3: CASSFTGHANYGYTF. The CDR3 DNA is TGTGCCAGCAGCTTCACAGGGCATGCTAACTATGGCTACACCTTC.

V is TRBV28 and J is TRBJ2-7; 9 positions agree with TRBD1. Germline-derived CDR1 and CDR2 are MDHEN and SYDVKM. This CDR3 spans 15 amino acids. With 2 bases clipped from V and 5 bases from J, the junction kept 7 bases outside the gene matches. In DNA form, the CDR3 reads TGTGCCAGCAGTTTACCCGGGACAGGGCTCCACGAGCAGTACTTC. This encodes CASSLPGTGLHEQYF. Full variable domain (rest looked up from reference TRBV28 and TRBJ2-7): DVKVTQSSRYLVKRTGEKVFLECVQDMDHENMFWYRQDPGLGLRLIYFSYDVKMKEKGDIPEGYSVSREKKERFSLILESASTNQTSMYLCASSLPGTGLHEQYFGPGTRLTVT.

The chain links TRBV20-1 to TRBJ2-7; D is ambiguous. In germline, CDR1 is DFQATT, CDR2 SNEGSKA (reference sequence). There are 11 residues in the CDR3. V was pared by 0 bases and J by 9 bases, with 9 bases between. The CDR3 here is CSARDVKGQYF. The CDR3 bases are TGCAGTGCTAGAGATGTGAAGGGGCAGTACTTC.

The gene calls are TRBV18 and TRBJ1-4; 12 nucleotides align to TRBD1. Per germline, CDR1 KGHSH and CDR2 LQKENI. The V segment lost 2 bases and the J segment 6 bases; nucleotides outside the gene matches: 1. This CDR3 is 15 amino acids long. CDR3 DNA sequence: TGTGCCAGCTCACCAGGGACAGGGGGCTATGAAAAACTGTTTTTT. Translating gives CASSPGTGGYEKLFF.

The rearrangement links TRBV24-1 to TRBJ2-1, with TRBD1 as a possible D gene (6 bases). CDR1 KGHDR and CDR2 SFDVKD come from the germline V gene. V lost 4 bases and J 8 bases, leaving 17 bases between the germline ends. The CDR3 loop spans 15 amino acids. The CDR3 DNA sequence: TGTGCCACCAGTGAGAGACCTAGCCACAGGGATGAGCAGTTCTTC. This codes for CATSERPSHRDEQFF.